The next 22 T cell receptor beta chains were all read from a single sample in a study of vaccination and CD4 T cells after COVID-19. Sequence data for DNA of cultured CD4+ T cells were generated by the Oncomine TCR Beta short-read assay. TCRdb re-derived calls from the PCR reads in MiXCR, one entry per CDR3 protein. The table has more than 15,000 distinct CDR3 sequences, 67% seen once. Treatment denoted: roughly 11-day PBMC culture with coronavirus spike peptide pools or control peptides (ViraFEST assay). These receptors' antigens are unknown. The sequenced sample was CD4+ T cells from blood, cultured in vitro. Receptors were obtained from a human donor who had recovered from COVID-19.

The J gene is TRBJ2-3, the V gene TRBV27; D is perhaps TRBD2 (6 bases). V was shortened by 8 bases and J by 2 bases, with 20 bases between the two germline ends. Germline values: CDR1 MNHEY, CDR2 SMNVEV (reference sequence). This CDR3 has 16 residues. The CDR3 DNA reads TGTGCCAGCGGGCGGGAAAGAACTGGCCTCACAGATACGCAGTATTTT. Its translation is CASGRERTGLTDTQYF.

This chain connects TRBV30 to TRBJ2-3, with TRBD1 identical over 8 bases. Per germline, CDR1 GTSNPN and CDR2 SVGIG (reference sequence). This CDR3 has 13 residues. The trim removed 8 bases at V and 5 bases at J, leaving 9 bases unmatched. This CDR3 reads CAGVQGVGDTQYF. In DNA form, the CDR3 reads TGTGCCGGAGTACAGGGGGTAGGAGATACGCAGTATTTT.

V is TRBV27 and J is TRBJ2-7; D may be TRBD2 (6 bases). Germline CDR1 MNHEY, CDR2 SMNVEV (reference sequence). CDR3 length: 14 amino acids. Deletions cut 7 bases from V and 1 base from J, with 14 bases between. The CDR3 reads CASTPLGGSYEQYF. CDR3 bases: TGTGCCAGCACTCCACTTGGGGGGTCCTACGAGCAGTACTTC.

This chain connects TRBV6-1 to TRBJ2-7, with TRBD1 matching 12 bases. Germline CDR1 and CDR2: MNHNS and SASEGT. Losses at the gene ends were 6 bases for V and 2 bases for J; bases not matched to a gene: 17. The CDR3 covers 19 residues. The CDR3 sequence is CASRGVTGQGAAGTYEQYF. Here the CDR3 DNA reads TGTGCCAGCAGGGGGGTTACGGGACAGGGGGCAGCCGGGACCTACGAGCAGTACTTC.

The count of this clonotype is one. V gene TRBV28 combines with J gene TRBJ2-2, with 8 bases matching TRBD1. The CDR3 runs 14 residues. Germline loops: CDR1 MDHEN, CDR2 SYDVKM. Trimming at V came to 5 bases and at J to 5 bases, leaving 4 bases not matched to a gene. CDR3 nucleotide sequence: TGTGCCAGCAGTATCCGACAGGGGACCGGGGAGCTGTTTTTT. It is translated as CASSIRQGTGELFF.

There are a few counts of this clonotype. This chain links TRBV19 with TRBJ1-1, with D possibly being TRBD1 (6 bases). V was cut by 3 bases and J by 1 base, with 18 bases left in between. This CDR3 comprises 17 residues. In germline, CDR1 is LNHDA, CDR2 SQIVND (reference sequence). The CDR3 sequence is CASSIRLPGGSNTEAFF. The CDR3 DNA sequence: TGTGCCAGTAGTATTCGCCTCCCGGGGGGCTCGAACACTGAAGCTTTCTTT.

CDR3 nucleotide sequence: TGTGCCAGCAGTCTGAAGGGGAGAGGCTACACCTTC. Translating it yields CASSLKGRGYTF. V gene TRBV28 combines with J gene TRBJ1-2, with D perhaps matching TRBD1 (5 bases). From germline, CDR1 is MDHEN and CDR2 SYDVKM. The length of the CDR3 is 12 residues. V dropped 5 bases and J dropped 8 bases, with 12 bases sitting between them.

The rearrangement links TRBV5-4 to TRBJ2-5; D not resolved. The germline CDR1 and CDR2 sequences are SGHNT and YYREEE (reference sequence). Trimming pared 2 bases from V and 1 base from J, leaving 12 bases between. This CDR3 is 15 amino acids long. The CDR3 here is CASSFSRAPQETQYF. The DNA for the CDR3 is TGTGCCAGCAGCTTTTCACGGGCCCCCCAAGAGACCCAGTACTTC.

The V call is TRBV7-2, the J call TRBJ2-7, with TRBD2 identical over 11 bases. Germline CDR1 SGHTA, CDR2 FQGNSA. There are 15 residues in the CDR3. Unmatched junction bases numbered 5, after V lost 3 bases and J lost 4 bases. The CDR3 nucleotides read TGTGCCAGCAGCTTGGCTCTAGCGGGAGGTTACGAGCAGTACTTC. It translates to CASSLALAGGYEQYF. The whole variable domain, filled in from reference TRBV7-2 and TRBJ2-7, reads GAGVSQSPSNKVTEKGKDVELRCDPISGHTALYWYRQSLGQGLEFLIYFQGNSAPDKSGLPSDRFSAERTGGSVSTLTIQRTQQEDSAVYLCASSLALAGGYEQYFGPGTRLTVT.

This sequence joins TRBV20-1 and TRBJ2-7; 11 bases line up with TRBD2. V lost 7 bases, J lost 11 bases, and 13 bases stayed unmatched. CDR1 and CDR2 from the germline V gene are DFQATT and SNEGSKA (reference sequence). The CDR3 has 13 amino acids. CDR3 loop: CSVQRASGRSKYF. CDR3 DNA sequence: TGCAGTGTCCAAAGGGCTAGCGGGAGGTCGAAGTACTTC.

V and J are TRBV11-3 and TRBJ2-3, with D unresolved. Trimming stripped 5 bases from V and 5 bases from J, with 8 bases between. The CDR3 spans 12 residues. CDR1 and CDR2 (germline): SGHNT, YENEEA. The CDR3 reads CASSHSGDTQYF. The CDR3 DNA is TGTGCCAGCAGCCACTCGGGAGATACGCAGTATTTT.

The chain employs TRBV6-1 and TRBJ2-7, with 7 bases identical to TRBD1. After removal of 6 bases from V and 0 bases from J, the junction contained 8 bases not matched to a gene. CDR3 length: 15 residues. Germline-derived CDR1 and CDR2 are MNHNS and SASEGT. This CDR3 is CASRNRDSGSYEQYF. In DNA form, the CDR3 reads TGTGCCAGCAGGAACCGGGACAGCGGCTCCTACGAGCAGTACTTC.

This rearrangement joins TRBV12-3 or TRBV12-4 to TRBJ2-7; D is unclear. The CDR3 covers 13 residues. V was trimmed by 3 bases and J by 4 bases, leaving 10 bases between them. The CDR3 region is CASSLSIFYEQYF. DNA for the CDR3: TGTGCCAGCAGTTTGTCGATATTTTACGAGCAGTACTTC.

This clonotype showed up just once. V usage is TRBV20-1 and J usage is TRBJ2-2, with TRBD2 identical over 7 bases. The V and J ends lost 3 bases and 2 bases, in that order; junction bases with no gene match: 0. The CDR3 is 13 residues long. Germline V gene sequence: CDR1 DFQATT, CDR2 SNEGSKA (reference sequence). CDR3 region: CSARTSNTGELFF. CDR3 bases: TGCAGTGCTAGGACTAGCAACACCGGGGAGCTGTTTTTT.

V and J are TRBV20-1 and TRBJ1-2, with 8 bases identical to TRBD1. There are 12 residues in the CDR3. Germline loops: CDR1 DFQATT, CDR2 SNEGSKA (reference sequence). The V segment lost 7 bases and the J segment 2 bases; nucleotides outside the gene matches: 3. In nucleotides, the CDR3 is TGCAGTGAGCAGGGGGCGAACTATGGCTACACCTTC. The encoded protein is CSEQGANYGYTF.

This clonotype was observed once. The chain has TRBV20-1 and TRBJ1-1; D is ambiguous. CDR1 and CDR2 (germline): DFQATT, SNEGSKA (reference sequence). The germline V and J ends were trimmed by 3 bases and 1 base, with 6 bases remaining between them. This CDR3 is 12 amino acids long. In nucleotides, the CDR3 is TGCAGTGCTAGCTATACGAACACTGAAGCTTTCTTT. This gives the protein CSASYTNTEAFF.

The chain couples TRBV6-2 or TRBV6-3 to TRBJ1-2; TRBD1 aligns across 8 bases. Germline-derived CDR1 and CDR2 are MNHEY and SVGEGT. The CDR3 is 14 residues long. Germline trimming cut 2 bases from V and 2 bases from J; bases unmatched to any gene: 1. The CDR3 DNA reads as TGTGCCAGCAGTTACGGACAGGGCAACTATGGCTACACCTTC. It translates to CASSYGQGNYGYTF.

This clonotype was seen only a few times. The chain has TRBV7-9 and TRBJ1-1; no definite D call. The CDR3 covers 13 residues. Trimming cost V 5 bases and J 0 bases, with 7 bases left between them. CDR1 SEHNR and CDR2 FQNEAQ come from the germline V gene (reference sequence). DNA of the CDR3: TGTGCCAGCAGCCGCAACATGAACACTGAAGCTTTCTTT. Its translation: CASSRNMNTEAFF.

In this sample, this clonotype turned up a few times. CDR3 residues: CAPPGGTPNTEAFF. The CDR3 DNA follows: TGTGCCCCCCCTGGGGGGACACCTAACACTGAAGCTTTCTTT. This sequence joins TRBV5-3 and TRBJ1-1; maybe TRBD1 (6 bases). TRBV5-3 is labeled an ORF, and its function is uncertain. V shed 10 bases and J shed 2 bases, with 18 bases lying between them. CDR3 length: 14 residues.

The genes are TRBV19 and TRBJ1-5; possible D gene TRBD1, 5 bases. In germline, CDR1 is LNHDA, CDR2 SQIVND (reference sequence). There are 15 residues in the CDR3. Trimming stripped 4 bases from V and 1 base from J, with 11 bases between. The DNA for the CDR3 is TGTGCCAGTAGTAGAGTCAGGGAAAGCAATCAGCCCCAGCATTTT. It encodes CASSRVRESNQPQHF.

This clonotype was detected only a few times. The rearrangement joins TRBV19 to TRBJ1-1; D possibly corresponds to TRBD1 (5 bases). The CDR3 contains 14 residues. The germline V and J ends were trimmed by 7 bases and 3 bases, with 15 bases remaining between them. Germline values: CDR1 LNHDA, CDR2 SQIVND (reference sequence). CDR3 residues: CASIGVLGDTEAFF. The CDR3 DNA sequence: TGTGCCAGTATTGGAGTTCTGGGGGACACTGAAGCTTTCTTT.

The gene calls are TRBV30 and TRBJ1-1; D gene ambiguous. From germline, CDR1 is GTSNPN and CDR2 SVGIG (reference sequence). The CDR3 totals 17 residues. V lost 4 bases and J 1 base, leaving 22 bases between the germline ends. The CDR3 protein is CAWKLREVQKPNTEAFF. CDR3 sequence (DNA): TGTGCCTGGAAGCTCCGGGAGGTGCAGAAGCCGAACACTGAAGCTTTCTTT.